This entry lists 15 T cell receptor beta chains sequenced from one sample in a study of blood T cell repertoires in COVID-19. TCRdb's table, derived via immunoSEQ multiplex PCR, lists solely in-frame clones and lacks some. The sample lists some 21,000 clones; approximately 90% were seen once. Source material: peripheral blood. The receptors shown here come from a woman older than 75 with active or convalescent COVID-19.

V gene TRBV5-4 combines with J gene TRBJ1-4; the match to TRBD1 covers 9 bases. The CDR3 has 15 amino acids. CDR1 is SGHNT, CDR2 YYREEE, per germline (reference sequence). V shed 4 bases, J shed 3 bases, and the junction held 4 bases outside the gene matches. The CDR3 DNA follows: TGTGCCAGCAGCACAGGGGGCTTAGCTAATGAAAAACTGTTTTTT. It specifies CASSTGGLANEKLFF.

The V call is TRBV18, the J call TRBJ2-5; D is unresolved. The CDR3 is 13 amino acids. Germline CDR1 KGHSH, CDR2 LQKENI. With 6 bases removed from V and 5 bases from J, the gap between germline ends came to 13 bases. The CDR3, as DNA: TGTGCCAGCTCCACGGGTCGTCGGGAGACCCAGTACTTC. It encodes CASSTGRRETQYF.

This chain links TRBV2 with TRBJ2-4, with 13 nucleotides matching TRBD2. CDR3 length: 18 amino acids. CDR1 is SNHLY, CDR2 FYNNEI, per germline. V shed 8 bases, J shed 1 base, and the junction held 11 bases outside the gene matches. The CDR3 sequence is CASLQLAGGTRAKNIQYF. CDR3 DNA sequence: TGTGCCAGCCTTCAACTAGCGGGAGGGACAAGGGCCAAAAACATTCAGTACTTC.

This chain uses TRBV19 with TRBJ2-1, with unresolved D. Trimming removed 5 bases at V and 7 bases at J, with 15 bases between. Per the germline V gene, CDR1 is LNHDA and CDR2 is SQIVND (reference sequence). This CDR3 spans 14 amino acids. The CDR3 protein is CASSPLRSPNEQFF. The DNA of the CDR3 is TGTGCCAGTAGTCCCCTTAGGAGCCCGAATGAGCAGTTCTTC.

This clone was detected only once. The rearrangement uses TRBV28 and TRBJ2-7; no firm D call. Germline V lookup: CDR1 MDHEN, CDR2 SYDVKM. V was shortened by 4 bases and J by 5 bases, with 12 bases between the two germline ends. This CDR3 is 13 amino acids long. The CDR3 DNA sequence: TGTGCCAGCAGTTCCCCCCCAAGCAACGAGCAGTACTTC. Amino acid sequence: CASSSPPSNEQYF. The full variable domain, in which reference TRBV28 and TRBJ2-7 provide the parts outside the CDR3, is DVKVTQSSRYLVKRTGEKVFLECVQDMDHENMFWYRQDPGLGLRLIYFSYDVKMKEKGDIPEGYSVSREKKERFSLILESASTNQTSMYLCASSSPPSNEQYFGPGTRLTVT.

The chain carries TRBV19 and TRBJ1-4; 9 nucleotides match TRBD1. The CDR3 has 16 residues. Unmatched junction bases numbered 14, after V lost 7 bases and J lost 8 bases. Germline loops: CDR1 LNHDA, CDR2 SQIVND (reference sequence). DNA for the CDR3: TGTGCCAGTAATTCTTTGGGGGACAGGGCTCGAGAAAAACTGTTTTTT. It is translated as CASNSLGDRAREKLFF.

This clone was detected only once. The rearrangement joins TRBV7-2 to TRBJ2-6; the match to TRBD1 covers 10 bases. The J segment lost 0 bases and the V segment lost 4 bases, leaving 6 bases of the junction unmatched. The length of the CDR3 is 18 residues. Germline V gives CDR1 SGHTA, CDR2 FQGNSA. The CDR3 DNA follows: TGTGCCAGCAGCTCGAGGACAGGGGGGCTCTCTGGGGCCAACGTCCTGACTTTC. This codes for CASSSRTGGLSGANVLTF.

This chain connects TRBV3-1 (or the pseudogene TRBV3-2) to TRBJ2-7; D perhaps matches TRBD1 (6 bases). In germline, CDR1 is LGHDT, CDR2 YNNKEL (reference sequence). V gave up 0 bases and J gave up 2 bases, with 11 bases separating them. The CDR3 loop spans 15 amino acids. The CDR3 loop reads CASSQELGAAYEQYF. CDR3 nucleotides: TGTGCCAGCAGCCAAGAATTGGGGGCGGCCTACGAGCAGTACTTC.

V is TRBV27 and J is TRBJ2-3; D ambiguous. The V end lost 6 bases, the J end lost 7 bases, and 17 bases lay between the germline ends. Germline CDR1 MNHEY, CDR2 SMNVEV (reference sequence). The CDR3 is 14 residues long. The CDR3, as DNA: TGTGCCAGCAGCCTACCAAGTTTCACGAATACGCAGTATTTT. It specifies CASSLPSFTNTQYF.

V usage is TRBV19 and J usage is TRBJ2-3; 7 bases match TRBD1. J gave up 1 base and V 6 bases, and 13 bases lay outside the gene matches. CDR1 and CDR2 from the germline V gene are LNHDA and SQIVND (reference sequence). The CDR3 is 17 amino acids. This CDR3 is CASRRTVNRGGTDTQYF. The DNA for the CDR3 is TGTGCCAGTAGACGTACCGTTAACAGGGGAGGCACAGATACGCAGTATTTT.

This clone appeared once. The chain combines TRBV15 with TRBJ2-1, with a weak D call TRBD1 (5 bases). V gave up 0 bases and J gave up 4 bases, with 10 bases separating them. Looked up from germline, CDR1 is LNHNV and CDR2 is YYDKDF (reference sequence). The CDR3 length is 15 residues. In nucleotides, the CDR3 is TGTGCCACCAGCAGAGATGCAAACAGGTACAATGAGCAGTTCTTC. This encodes CATSRDANRYNEQFF.

The V and J genes are TRBV11-2 and TRBJ2-5; D is perhaps TRBD1 (5 bases). The V and J ends lost 3 bases and 7 bases respectively, with 15 bases between them. Germline V lookup: CDR1 SGHAT, CDR2 FQNNGV. The CDR3 totals 14 residues. CDR3 amino acids: CASSFKSGWATQYF. The CDR3 DNA follows: TGTGCCAGCAGCTTTAAATCAGGGTGGGCGACCCAGTACTTC.

The CDR3 protein is CASSLARGTLTYGYTF. The CDR3 DNA reads TGTGCCAGCAGCTTAGCCAGGGGCACGTTGACCTATGGCTACACCTTC. The V gene is TRBV7-2, the J gene TRBJ1-2; TRBD1 might be the D (6 bases). Germline V lookup: CDR1 SGHTA, CDR2 FQGNSA. Trimming took off 0 bases at V and 4 bases at J, with 15 bases between the two ends. The length of the CDR3 is 16 residues.

This chain links TRBV6-2 or TRBV6-3 with TRBJ2-7; 7 nucleotides match TRBD1. Looked up from germline, CDR1 is MNHEY and CDR2 is SVGEGT. The V gene end was trimmed by 6 bases and the J gene end by 3 bases; junction bases not matched to a gene: 14. The CDR3 loop spans 16 amino acids. The CDR3 protein is CASSRDKTGSLYEQYF. CDR3 DNA sequence: TGTGCCAGCAGCCGCGACAAGACAGGGAGCCTCTACGAGCAGTACTTC.

The gene calls are TRBV6-6 and TRBJ1-1; D gene unclear. V shed 7 bases and J shed 1 base, with 19 bases lying between them. Germline V gene sequence: CDR1 MNHNY, CDR2 SVGAGI (reference sequence). This CDR3 is built from 16 residues. The DNA of the CDR3 is TGTGCCAGCATCACGCCCACCCTAATGCCGAACACTGAAGCTTTCTTT. This sequence encodes CASITPTLMPNTEAFF.